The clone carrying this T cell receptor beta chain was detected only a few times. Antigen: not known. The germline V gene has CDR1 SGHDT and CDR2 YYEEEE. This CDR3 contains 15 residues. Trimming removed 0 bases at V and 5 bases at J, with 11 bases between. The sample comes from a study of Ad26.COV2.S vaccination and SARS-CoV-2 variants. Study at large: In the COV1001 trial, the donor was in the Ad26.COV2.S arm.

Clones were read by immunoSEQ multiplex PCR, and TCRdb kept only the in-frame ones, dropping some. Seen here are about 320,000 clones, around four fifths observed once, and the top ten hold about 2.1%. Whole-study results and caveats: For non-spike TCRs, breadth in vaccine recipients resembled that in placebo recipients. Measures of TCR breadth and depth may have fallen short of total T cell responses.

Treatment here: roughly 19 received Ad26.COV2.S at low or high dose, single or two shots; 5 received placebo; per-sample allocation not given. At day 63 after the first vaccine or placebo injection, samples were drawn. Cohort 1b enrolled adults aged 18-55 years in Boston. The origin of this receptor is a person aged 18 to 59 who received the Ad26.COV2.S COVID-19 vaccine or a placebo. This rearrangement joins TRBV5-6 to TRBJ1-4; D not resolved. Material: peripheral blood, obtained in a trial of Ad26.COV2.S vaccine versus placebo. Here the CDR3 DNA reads TGTGCCAGCAGCTTGGGGTACTGGGCGAATGAAAAACTGTTTTTT. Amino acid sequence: CASSLGYWANEKLFF.